This T cell receptor (beta chain) was sequenced in a study of shared clonotypes between healthy human individuals (dated by TCRdb to the early 2020s). Context from the whole study: The cohort comprised two women and a few men aged 18 to 49 years. For each donor, CD4 naive and CD4 memory were each given three plates, CD8 naive was given two plates, and CD8 memory was given one plate. To estimate repertoire size and how much clonotypes are shared between individuals, the study performed deep sequencing of blood TCR repertoires from 4 to 6 healthy adults. To increase sequencing depth and limit assay-specific biases, different laboratories used diverse techniques to prepare libraries and sequence TCR repertoires. Between about 0.8 and 9 billion PBMCs per donor were obtained by leukapheresis.

Using the deep immunoSEQ assay, TCR CDR3 regions were amplified from genomic DNA by multiplex PCR. Extracted genomic DNA from each cell subset was distributed evenly across all wells of several immunoSEQ 96-well plates, and each plate was treated as a replicate. For sorted subsets, about 0.2 ug genomic DNA, equal to about 30,000 T cell genomes, was loaded into each replicate PCR. Purified libraries were measured with a Qubit 3.0 fluorometer, size-checked on a Bioanalyzer 2100, and measured again with the KAPA Library Quantification kit. Every immunoSEQ 96-well plate was sequenced on a separate single-read 150-cycle Illumina NextSeq 550 flow cell. In the original analysis: Because the immunoSEQ output included only junctional sequences and no quality scores, the filtering could not be the same as the filtering used for full-length reads. To assign V/J genes and CDR3, sequences were annotated using PyIR, a Python wrapper for IgBLAST v1.9, with IMGT germline references. Reads with weak V/J assignments (E-value above 1e-6), missing CDR3, stop codons, out-of-frame junctions, or ambiguous translated residues were removed. V3J clonotypes were defined as sequences sharing an identical inferred V gene, J gene, and CDR3 amino acid sequence. To compute the percentage overlap between repertoires, the number of shared unique clonotypes was divided by the size of the smaller repertoire. Three approaches were used to assess repertoire richness: RTK rarefaction, the Chao1 estimator, and Recon v2.1 estimates of unobserved clonotypes. OLGA was used to compute generation probabilities for all TCRbeta clonotypes that the gDNA method yielded from a few donors. TCRdb's version of the immuneACCESS table is confined to in-frame rearrangements and falls short of the full clone set. An unresolved V gene accounts for under half of the shortfall where checked; the remainder is of unknown origin. Clonal size and the V and J genes are those of that table, whereas D and trimming came from the DNA. Recorded for this sample are approximately 2,000,000 clones; 85% to 95% of them occurred a single time. Around 0.35% of the sample comes from the top ten.

The donors were healthy, HIV-negative adults with no recently reported acute infections or vaccinations. All donors were Caucasian adults living in Nashville, Tennessee, USA. CD4+ T cells were enriched by magnetic negative selection, after which naive cells were positively selected on CD45RA and the negative fraction was taken as the memory subset. After blood collection by leukapheresis, PBMCs were isolated using Ficoll-Histopaque density gradient centrifugation and then cryopreserved in the vapor phase of liquid nitrogen. Analytical flow cytometry was used to check the purity and quantity of each magnetically sorted T cell population. Each sorted fraction had its genomic DNA isolated and then quantified by UV absorbance on a Nanodrop 2000c. At the junction V is shortened by 6 bases and J by 5 bases, with 16 bases in between. Reading from cysteine to phenylalanine, the CDR3 counts 14 amino acids. The read is trimmed to its CDR3 DNA, 42 bases read in frame from base 1. Taken from the germline V gene (reference sequence), the CDR1 and CDR2 loops are MNHNY and SVGAGI.

Here is what the overall study found, with its caveats: When several donors were compared, the shared fraction of clonotypes was roughly 5% for naive CD4, around 3.6% for naive CD8, 2% to 2.5% for memory CD4, and 0.35% to 0.4% for memory CD8. Even with the large sequencing depth, rarefaction of the sorted-subset datasets indicated that sequencing was incomplete. Only blood was sampled, and tissue TCR repertoires likely differ from those in blood. Estimated clonotype richness was generally larger for naive than for memory subsets. Pairwise subsampling indicated that sequencing depth was expected to affect the degree of clonotype sharing among donors. Clonotypes shared by all four sorted-subset donors showed higher generation probabilities than non-shared clonotypes. Because the study included a small number of donors, the genetic and exposure-history diversity represented was limited.

Turning to this clone: Its antigen is not yet known. No base-level quality is on record; no much larger clone is a single base apart.

Specimen: naive CD4+ T cells from PBMCs. In the paper's terms, the cell subset or site label means: CD45RA+ positively selected. This TCR was recovered from a man between 18 and 35 years old in good health. Some clones in this sample may be carry-over from other donors' samples. Recombination joined TRBV6-6 with TRBJ1-1, with no D gene named confidently. The CDR3: CASSGTNVGTEAFF. The DNA sequence is given as TGTGCCAGCAGCGGAACGAATGTGGGTACTGAAGCTTTCTTT.